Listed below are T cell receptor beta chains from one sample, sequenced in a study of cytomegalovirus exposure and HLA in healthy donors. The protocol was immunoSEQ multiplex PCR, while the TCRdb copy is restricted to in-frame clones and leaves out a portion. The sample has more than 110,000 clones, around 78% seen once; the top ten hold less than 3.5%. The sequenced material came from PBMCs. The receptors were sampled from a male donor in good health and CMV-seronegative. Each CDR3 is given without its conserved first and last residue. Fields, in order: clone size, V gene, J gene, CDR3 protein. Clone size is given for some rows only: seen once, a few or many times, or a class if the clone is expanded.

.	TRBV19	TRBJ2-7	ASSGTSGSYEQY
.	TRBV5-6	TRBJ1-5	ASSFQGNQPQH
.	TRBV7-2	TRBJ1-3	ASSLTGGTGGNTIY
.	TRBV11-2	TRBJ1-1	ASSTRPGGGGTEAF
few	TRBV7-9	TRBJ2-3	ASSLAQADTQY
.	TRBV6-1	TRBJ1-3	AGRTFSGNTIY
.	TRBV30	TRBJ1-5	AWSVPDQPQH
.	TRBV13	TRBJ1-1	ASSLQGAGTEAF
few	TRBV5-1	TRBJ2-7	ASSLGGTGAWEQY
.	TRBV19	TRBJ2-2	ASSNQAAGELF
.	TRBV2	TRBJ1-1	ASSDRVLVNTEAF
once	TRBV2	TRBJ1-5	ASSKTGGEEQPQH
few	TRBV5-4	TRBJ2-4	ASSTGLAGGR
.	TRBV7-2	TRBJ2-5	ASSPPGGRETQY
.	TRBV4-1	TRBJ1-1	ASSRADRNTEAF
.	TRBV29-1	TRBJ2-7	SVGLSGGGYYEQY
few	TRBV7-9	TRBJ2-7	ASSSPRGQRVPDEQY
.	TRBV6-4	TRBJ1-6	ASSAGTGFYSPLH
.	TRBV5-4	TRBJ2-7	ASSLEGIEQY
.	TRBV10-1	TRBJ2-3	ASSTTSPTDTQY
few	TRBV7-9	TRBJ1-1	ASSDGQGRAEAF
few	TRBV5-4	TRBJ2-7	ASSLAGENYEQY
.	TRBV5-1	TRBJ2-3	ASSSLSSGRAIDTQY
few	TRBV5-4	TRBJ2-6	ASSLGLPGSGGANVLT
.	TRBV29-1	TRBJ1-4	SVEERDSNEKLF
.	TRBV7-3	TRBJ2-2	ASSLSGSTTGELF
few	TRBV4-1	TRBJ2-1	ASSQRVFGGGPGNEQF
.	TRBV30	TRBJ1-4	AWAGGQNEKLF
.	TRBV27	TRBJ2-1	ASSAGTSANEQF
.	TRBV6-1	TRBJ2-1	ASSVNGQDYNEQF